This TCR beta chain was recovered during a study of technical replicates of blood from a handful of donors (dated 2017 in TCRdb). In the germline V gene, CDR1 corresponds to SQVTM and CDR2 to ANQGSEA. Taken from cysteine to phenylalanine, the CDR3 has 12 residues. Left in the record is the CDR3 DNA by itself, 36 bases read in frame from the first base. The V end gives up 5 bases and the J end 4 bases, leaving 2 bases in the junction not matched to a gene. Concerning this clone itself: The antigen it binds to is not known. Base qualities are not at hand, and no much larger clone is one base apart.

Receptor libraries were prepared by the immunoSEQ multiplex PCR assay. The table was pulled from immuneACCESS by TCRdb, which kept in-frame rearrangements only. Such tables lose some clones; where checked, under half of the loss comes from unresolved V genes, and the rest has no known cause. This sample is represented by over 50,000 clones; around 85% of them were singletons. In total, the top ten clones hold 5.1% of the sample. The sequenced material came from PBMCs. This sequence uses TRBV29-1 and TRBJ2-4, with 7 bases matching TRBD1. This TCR was recovered from a human donor in good health. Some clones in this sample may be carry-over from other donors' samples. DNA sequence: TGCAGCGTTTGGGACAGAAAAAACATTCAGTACTTC. The resulting protein is CSVWDRKNIQYF.